This is a list of T cell receptor beta chains from one sample in a study of PD-L1 blockade in urothelial cancer. Sequencing used immunoSEQ multiplex PCR; TCRdb keeps in-frame clones, though not all of them. The table lists about 45,000 clones, 85% to 90% of them singletons. The material was PBMCs, obtained around atezolizumab (anti-PD-L1) treatment. These receptors were collected from a woman aged 60-75 years with urothelial cancer. The CDR3 runs from the conserved cysteine through the conserved F or W. Fields, in order: V gene, D gene, CDR3 protein. The D gene is left open where the match is weak.

>TRBV7-8|TRBD1
CASSLVAGGNTEAFF
>TRBV27|-
CASSFHRDGEQFF
>TRBV7-3|TRBD1
CASSFPVGTGEANSPLHF
>TRBV2|-
CASSVSPQINGEYGYTF
>TRBV27|-
CASSWGSTGEGTQYF
>TRBV6-1|TRBD1
CASSDERTGVTYEQYF
>TRBV10-3|-
CAISERGGTEAFF
>TRBV10-2|TRBD1
CASRSGTGAGQPQHF
>TRBV5-1|-
CASSFDRLNYGYTF
>TRBV6-5|-
CASSYSAGPAEAFF
>TRBV21-1|-
CASSTGAAGETQYF
>TRBV18|-
CASSPRTASTYEQYF
>TRBV16|TRBD2
CASSQEGLAGANEQFF
>TRBV4-3|-
CASSLVRGAYEQYF
>TRBV7-8|TRBD1
CASSLYQGVGEQFF
>TRBV5-1|-
CASSPQAGHYGYTF
>TRBV4-3|-
CASSQEGWEEQFF
>TRBV29-1|TRBD1
CSGQGSFNEQYF
>TRBV6-8|TRBD2
CASSYHRTSGGFGRYNEQFF
>TRBV9|-
CASSVDLGGLSDTQYF
>TRBV27|TRBD1
CASSPRTGPNEKLFF
>TRBV19|TRBD2
CASSINRGGTDTQYF
>TRBV18|-
CASSPGTSTNEQYF
>TRBV7-9|TRBD2
CASSLVVGGTPYEQFF
>TRBV5-4|TRBD2
CASSLLAGASHEQYF
>TRBV5-1|TRBD1
CASSLAGDRYEKLFF
>TRBV29-1|-
CSAQGATNEKLFF
>TRBV9|TRBD2
CASSVYLAAGGSTDTQYF
>TRBV5-6|-
CASSLAYSNQPQHF
>TRBV7-2|TRBD2
CASSLGLAGGRGTDTQYF
>TRBV5-1|-
CASASDNSYEQYF
>TRBV29-1|-
CSVEDPAGNTIYF
>TRBV10-2|-
CASSEGLHSYNEQFF
>TRBV5-5|-
CASSLFAVSPLHF
>TRBV6-5|TRBD1
CASNRPGQGAHGYTF
>TRBV29-1|-
CSVRQVLRNIQYF
>TRBV29-1|TRBD1
CSVGGRGRPEQYF
>TRBV4-3|TRBD2
CASSQEASGYTGELFF
>TRBV18|TRBD1
CASSPGQGTLSYNEQFF
>TRBV29-1|-
CSVRPAGGELFF
>TRBV19|-
CASIDGLRSGELFF
>TRBV19|TRBD2
CASSSGRLTGELFF
>TRBV6-6|-
CASSYSGRTNEKLFF
>TRBV5-4|TRBD2
CASSSLAGVVQEQFF
>TRBV2|TRBD2
CASRSSGGPQGELFF
>TRBV6-5|-
CASSYSPSNEQFF
>TRBV18|TRBD1
CASSLDRGSAERFF
>TRBV28|TRBD2
CASSSGLAGDF
>TRBV5-4|TRBD1
CASYDRDLSYEQYF
>TRBV13|TRBD1
CASSLEGGQDYGYTF
>TRBV5-4|TRBD1
CASSLPGQGNTIYF
>TRBV14|-
CASSQGLGRPSGNTIYF
>TRBV2|-
CASTGLGETQYF
>TRBV9|TRBD2
CASSVAAGALGELFF
>TRBV11-2|TRBD2
CASSLRLAGTDTQYF
>TRBV18|-
CASSPPGSGRSEQYF
>TRBV7-9|TRBD1
CASNDRVNSPLHF